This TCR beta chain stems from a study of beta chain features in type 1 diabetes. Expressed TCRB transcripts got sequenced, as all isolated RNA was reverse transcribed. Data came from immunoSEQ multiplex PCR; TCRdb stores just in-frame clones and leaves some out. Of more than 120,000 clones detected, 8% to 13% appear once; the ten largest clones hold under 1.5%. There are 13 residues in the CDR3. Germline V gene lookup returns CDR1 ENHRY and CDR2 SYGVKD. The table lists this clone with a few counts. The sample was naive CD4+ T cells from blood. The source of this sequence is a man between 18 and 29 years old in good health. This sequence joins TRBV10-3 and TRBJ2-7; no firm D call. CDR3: CAFARSTLDEQYF. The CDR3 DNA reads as TGTGCTTTCGCCAGGTCCACCCTTGACGAGCAGTACTTC.